The 18 T cell receptor beta chains reported below all come from one sample, sequenced in a study of OX40 agonist ivuxolimab in advanced cancers. Sequencing was performed with immunoSEQ multiplex PCR; in TCRdb, only in-frame clones are kept and a portion is missing. Of about 98,000 clones in the sample, about 92% were seen once. This specimen was CD4+ or CD8+ T cells sorted from blood, taken in a trial of the OX40 agonist ivuxolimab. The receptors come from an adult with an advanced solid tumor such as melanoma, head and neck, liver or kidney cancer.

V usage is TRBV4-3 and J usage is TRBJ1-5, with unresolved D. CDR1 is LGHNA and CDR2 is YSLEER in the germline V gene. Trimming shortened V by 2 bases and J by 7 bases, and 12 bases separated the two germline ends. The CDR3 runs to 14 residues. The CDR3 sequence is CASSQFIGRQPQHF. CDR3 nucleotide sequence: TGCGCCAGCAGCCAATTTATAGGGAGACAGCCCCAGCATTTT.

The V gene is TRBV30, the J gene TRBJ2-6; the D is unclear. CDR1 GTSNPN and CDR2 SVGIG come from the germline V gene (reference sequence). V dropped 0 bases and J dropped 1 base, with 7 bases sitting between them. This CDR3 has 15 residues. CDR3 loop: CAWSVGQSGANVLTF. The CDR3 DNA follows: TGTGCCTGGAGTGTAGGGCAATCTGGGGCCAACGTCCTGACTTTC.

This clone has just a few counts. The chain employs TRBV5-1 and TRBJ1-1; D is unresolved. Per germline, CDR1 SGHRS and CDR2 YFSETQ. V was cut by 3 bases and J by 0 bases, with 12 bases left in between. This CDR3 has 15 residues. DNA for the CDR3: TGCGCCAGCAGCTGGTCCGGTGGGATGAACACTGAAGCTTTCTTT. It codes for CASSWSGGMNTEAFF.

This chain links TRBV5-1 with TRBJ2-7; 9 bases map to TRBD2. The germline V gene encodes CDR1 SGHRS and CDR2 YFSETQ. V shed 3 bases, J shed 2 bases, and the junction held 9 bases outside the gene matches. The CDR3 has 16 amino acids. The CDR3 loop is CASSSTLAGGTYEQYF. Written as DNA, the CDR3 is TGCGCCAGCAGCTCAACCTTGGCGGGGGGGACCTACGAGCAGTACTTC.

The chain combines TRBV6-1 with TRBJ2-3; 10 bases agree with TRBD2. CDR3 size: 16 residues. V dropped 2 bases and J dropped 4; count of bases not matched to a gene: 6. CDR1 and CDR2 (germline): MNHNS, SASEGT. The CDR3 protein is CASSETAGGPADTQYF. The CDR3 bases are TGTGCCAGCAGTGAAACAGCGGGGGGGCCGGCAGATACGCAGTATTTT.

The chain links TRBV27 to TRBJ1-5; D call uncertain. This CDR3 contains 16 residues. Germline V lookup: CDR1 MNHEY, CDR2 SMNVEV (reference sequence). V dropped 3 bases and J dropped 2 bases, with 14 bases sitting between them. The CDR3 spells CASSFRPPNGNQPQHF. The DNA for the CDR3 is TGTGCCAGCAGTTTTCGCCCACCTAACGGCAATCAGCCCCAGCATTTT.

The CDR3 sequence: CASSPPPAGSYEQYF. The CDR3 nucleotides are TGTGCCAGCTCACCGCCCCCCGCCGGATCCTACGAGCAGTACTTC. The chain is built from TRBV18 and TRBJ2-7; D unclear. V lost 3 bases to trimming and J lost 1 base, with 13 bases between them. The germline V gene has CDR1 KGHSH and CDR2 LQKENI. The CDR3 has 15 residues.

The V gene is TRBV6-6, the J gene TRBJ1-2; D remains unclear. CDR3 length: 13 residues. V lost 11 bases and J 0 bases, leaving 13 bases between the germline ends. CDR1 is MNHNY, CDR2 SVGAGI, per germline (reference sequence). The CDR3 nucleotides are TGTGCCGTCGGCGATTTCTCTAACTATGGCTACACCTTC. It codes for CAVGDFSNYGYTF.

This rearrangement joins TRBV6-5 to TRBJ2-7, with 9 bases lining up with TRBD2. Per germline, CDR1 MNHEY and CDR2 SVGAGI. This CDR3 contains 15 residues. V shed 4 bases and J 7 bases; nucleotides not matched to a gene: 11. CDR3 loop: CASSSQIAGVKEQYV. The CDR3 nucleotides are TGTGCCAGCAGTTCCCAGATAGCGGGAGTTAAGGAGCAGTACGTC.

The chain combines TRBV6-5 with TRBJ1-5; a possible D gene is TRBD1 (5 bases). Per germline, CDR1 MNHEY and CDR2 SVGAGI. V was pared by 2 bases and J by 3 bases, with 8 bases between. The CDR3 has 14 amino acids. CDR3 in DNA: TGTGCCAGCAGTTACAGGGGAGACAATCAGCCCCAGCATTTT. The encoded protein is CASSYRGDNQPQHF.

The chain has TRBV28 and TRBJ2-3; 10 bases match TRBD1. CDR1 is MDHEN and CDR2 is SYDVKM in the germline V gene. V dropped 8 bases and J dropped 4; count of bases not matched to a gene: 3. This CDR3 contains 13 residues. CDR3 nucleotide sequence: TGTGCCAGCGGGACAGGGGCACCAGATACGCAGTATTTT. The encoded protein is CASGTGAPDTQYF.

The V gene is TRBV4-3, the J gene TRBJ2-3; 10 bases line up with TRBD1. Germline V gene data show CDR1 as LGHNA and CDR2 as YSLEER. V shed 2 bases and J 8 bases; nucleotides not matched to a gene: 1. The CDR3 covers 13 residues. CDR3 in DNA: TGCGCCAGCAGCCAACGACAGGGGGCTACGCAGTATTTT. This encodes CASSQRQGATQYF.

V and J are TRBV4-3 and TRBJ2-1; the match to TRBD2 covers 8 bases. The germline CDR1 and CDR2 sequences are LGHNA and YSLEER. V was clipped by 1 base and J by 9 bases; unmatched bases: 11. The CDR3 has 16 residues. CDR3 region: CASSQVFSGLVSEQFF. The CDR3 bases are TGCGCCAGCAGCCAAGTGTTTTCGGGACTAGTTTCTGAGCAGTTCTTC.

V and J are TRBV9 and TRBJ2-1; 13 positions agree with TRBD2. Germline V lookup: CDR1 SGDLS, CDR2 YYNGEE. The CDR3 is made up of 18 amino acids. V shed 0 bases, J shed 9 bases, and the junction held 12 bases outside the gene matches. The CDR3 sequence: CASSVALLAGGGRGEQFF. The CDR3 coding sequence is TGTGCCAGCAGCGTAGCTCTACTAGCGGGAGGGGGACGGGGTGAGCAGTTCTTC. Full variable domain (rest looked up from reference TRBV9 and TRBJ2-1): DSGVTQTPKHLITATGQRVTLRCSPRSGDLSVYWYQQSLDQGLQFLIQYYNGEERAKGNILERFSAQQFPDLHSELNLSSLELGDSALYFCASSVALLAGGGRGEQFFGPGTRLTVL.

The V call is TRBV19, the J call TRBJ1-1, with D perhaps TRBD1 (5 bases). Germline-derived CDR1 and CDR2 are LNHDA and SQIVND (reference sequence). This CDR3 has 13 amino acids. The germline V and J ends were trimmed by 9 bases and 8 bases, with 19 bases remaining between them. The CDR3 loop reads CASQTVWGTEAFF. The CDR3 coding sequence is TGTGCCAGCCAGACTGTCTGGGGCACCGAAGCTTTCTTT.

The rearrangement links TRBV28 to TRBJ1-5, with TRBD1 as a possible D gene (6 bases). The CDR3 runs 16 residues. The germline gives CDR1 MDHEN, CDR2 SYDVKM. Trimming pared 4 bases from V and 0 bases from J, leaving 13 bases between. CDR3 sequence reads: CASSSPTGYSNQPQHF. CDR3 in DNA: TGTGCCAGCAGTTCGCCGACAGGATATAGCAATCAGCCCCAGCATTTT. Looking up the rest from reference TRBV28 and TRBJ1-5 gives the full variable domain: DVKVTQSSRYLVKRTGEKVFLECVQDMDHENMFWYRQDPGLGLRLIYFSYDVKMKEKGDIPEGYSVSREKKERFSLILESASTNQTSMYLCASSSPTGYSNQPQHFGDGTRLSIL.

The chain couples TRBV18 to TRBJ1-1, with D possibly matching TRBD1 (5 bases). V lost 5 bases to trimming and J lost 1 base, with 26 bases between them. There are 19 residues in the CDR3. Per germline, CDR1 KGHSH and CDR2 LQKENI. The CDR3: CASSSSSPGNSGGNTEAFF. CDR3 DNA: TGTGCCAGCTCATCCTCATCCCCCGGGAACAGCGGGGGGAACACTGAAGCTTTCTTT.

The chain couples TRBV6-1 to TRBJ2-5, with D hard to call. This CDR3 has 12 residues. The V end lost 5 bases, the J end lost 3 bases, and 7 bases lay between the germline ends. The germline CDR1 and CDR2 sequences are MNHNS and SASEGT. CDR3 region: CASSFGKETQYF. The DNA for the CDR3 is TGTGCCAGCAGTTTTGGGAAAGAGACCCAGTACTTC.